The rows below give T cell receptor beta chains drawn from one sample of a study of cytomegalovirus exposure and HLA in healthy donors. The data were produced by immunoSEQ multiplex PCR, yet TCRdb's version contains in-frame clones alone and is incomplete. The data hold approximately 150,000 clones, with less than 10% observed a single time. The sequencing input was PBMCs. The receptors stem from a male donor in good health and CMV-seronegative. The CDR3 runs from the conserved cysteine through the conserved F or W. The order of the fields is J gene, D gene, V gene, clone size, CDR3 protein, CDR3 DNA. The D gene is left open where the match is weak. Size is stated for part of the rows, as once, few or many counts, or as a class when the clone is expanded.

TRBJ2-3 | TRBD1 | TRBV7-7 | NA | CASSLVGQGVGTQYF | TGTGCCAGCAGCTTAGTGGGACAGGGAGTAGGTACGCAGTATTTT
TRBJ1-1 | TRBD1 | TRBV5-3 | NA | CAREGQENTEAFF | TGTGCCAGAGAAGGACAGGAGAACACTGAAGCTTTCTTT
TRBJ2-3 | TRBD2 | TRBV10-3 | few | CAISESRGGSDTQYF | TGTGCCATCAGTGAGTCTCGGGGGGGCTCAGATACGCAGTATTTT
TRBJ2-5 | TRBD1 | TRBV5-1 | few | CASSPTGGSETQYF | TGCGCCAGCAGCCCGACAGGGGGTTCAGAGACCCAGTACTTC
TRBJ2-7 | TRBD2 | TRBV29-1 | NA | CSVVTSGAYEQYF | TGCAGCGTTGTGACTAGCGGTGCCTACGAGCAGTACTTC
TRBJ2-2 | NA | TRBV7-7 | few | CASSLDPAGTGELFF | TGTGCCAGCAGCTTAGACCCCGCGGGAACCGGGGAGCTGTTTTTT
TRBJ2-5 | NA | TRBV5-1 | few | CASQVTSQETQYF | TGCGCCTCCCAGGTAACTAGCCAAGAGACCCAGTACTTC
TRBJ2-4 | NA | TRBV30 | few | CAWSYETGLYF | TGTGCCTGGAGTTACGAGACAGGTCTCTACTTC
TRBJ2-3 | TRBD1 | TRBV9 | few | CASSFKQGPDTQYF | TGTGCCAGCAGCTTCAAACAGGGGCCAGATACGCAGTATTTT
TRBJ1-3 | NA | TRBV28 | NA | CASSSPAVGSGNTIYF | TGTGCCAGCAGCTCCCCCGCGGTGGGCTCTGGAAACACCATATATTTT
TRBJ1-3 | NA | TRBV11-2 | NA | CASSSEGLGGNAIYF | TGTGCCAGCAGCTCCGAGGGGCTAGGGGGAAACGCCATATATTTT
TRBJ2-7 | NA | TRBV28 | NA | CASRTPSSYEQYF | TGTGCCAGCAGGACTCCAAGCTCCTACGAGCAGTACTTC
TRBJ2-2 | TRBD2 | TRBV25-1 | few | CASSQRLAGPTGELFF | TGTGCCAGCAGTCAGAGACTAGCGGGGCCCACCGGGGAGCTGTTTTTT
TRBJ1-1 | NA | TRBV12-5 | NA | CASGPKRGPGTEAFF | TGTGCTAGTGGTCCGAAGCGGGGGCCGGGGACTGAAGCTTTCTTT
TRBJ1-1 | NA | TRBV27 | few | CASSLLGSTEAFF | TGTGCCAGCAGTTTACTAGGTAGCACTGAAGCTTTCTTT
TRBJ2-3 | NA | TRBV28 | few | CASNREFRTDTQYF | TGTGCCAGCAACAGGGAGTTTCGAACAGATACGCAGTATTTT
TRBJ2-2 | NA | TRBV7-6 | NA | CASSLAGSGAGELFF | TGTGCCAGCAGCTTAGCTGGGTCGGGGGCCGGGGAGCTGTTTTTT
TRBJ2-1 | NA | TRBV9 | many | CASHRTGSSYNEQFF | TGTGCCAGCCACCGGACGGGGAGCTCCTACAATGAGCAGTTCTTC
TRBJ2-1 | TRBD2 | TRBV5-4 | few | CASSRIELAAYNEQFF | TGTGCCAGCAGCCGGATTGAGCTAGCGGCGTACAATGAGCAGTTCTTC
TRBJ2-5 | TRBD1 | TRBV5-8 | few | CASSHRTGGRETQYF | TGTGCCAGCAGCCACCGGACAGGGGGACGAGAGACCCAGTACTTC
TRBJ1-2 | NA | TRBV14 | few | CASSQDRAAGFNYGYTF | TGTGCCAGCAGCCAAGATCGCGCGGCCGGATTTAACTATGGCTACACCTTC
TRBJ1-1 | NA | TRBV2 | few | CASSTLPSPTGNTEAFF | TGTGCCAGCAGTACCCTCCCTTCCCCTACCGGGAACACTGAAGCTTTCTTT
TRBJ1-6 | NA | TRBV5-1 | few | CASSLARLYNSPLHF | TGCGCCAGCAGCTTGGCGCGACTTTATAATTCACCCCTCCACTTT
TRBJ1-5 | NA | TRBV10-3 | few | CAISGGVADQPQHF | TGTGCCATCAGTGGTGGAGTGGCAGATCAGCCCCAGCATTTT
TRBJ1-1 | NA | TRBV14 | few | CASSPQPGQGDTEAFF | TGTGCCAGCAGCCCGCAACCTGGGCAAGGGGACACTGAAGCTTTCTTT
TRBJ2-2 | NA | TRBV4-1 | NA | CASSQVDREAGELFF | TGCGCCAGCAGCCAAGTAGACAGGGAGGCCGGGGAGCTGTTTTTT
TRBJ2-3 | NA | TRBV4-3 | few | CASSQDWWAKDTQYF | TGCGCCAGCAGCCAAGATTGGTGGGCCAAAGATACGCAGTATTTT
TRBJ1-1 | TRBD1 | TRBV29-1 | NA | CSVLGGGTEAFF | TGCAGCGTTCTAGGGGGCGGCACTGAAGCTTTCTTT
TRBJ1-1 | NA | TRBV19 | NA | CASSIWGPTEAFF | TGTGCCAGTAGTATATGGGGCCCCACTGAAGCTTTCTTT
TRBJ1-4 | TRBD1 | TRBV9 | NA | CASSVGISGTGNEKLFF | TGTGCCAGCAGCGTAGGGATTTCCGGGACAGGGAATGAAAAACTGTTTTTT
TRBJ1-4 | NA | TRBV6-1 | NA | CASSRGTNEKLFF | TGTGCCAGCAGTCGGGGAACTAATGAAAAACTGTTTTTT
TRBJ2-7 | NA | TRBV5-6 | few | CASSLRGSYEQYF | TGTGCCAGCAGCTTGAGGGGTTCCTACGAGCAGTACTTC
TRBJ1-4 | NA | TRBV9 | NA | CASSLSKLFF | TGTGCCAGCAGCCTATCGAAACTGTTTTTT
TRBJ2-5 | TRBD1 | TRBV13 | NA | CASSSWTGRETQYF | TGTGCCAGCAGCTCATGGACAGGTCGAGAGACCCAGTACTTC
TRBJ2-7 | TRBD1 | TRBV6-1 | few | CASFRDRGKTDEQYF | TGTGCCAGCTTCCGGGACAGGGGTAAAACGGACGAGCAGTACTTC
TRBJ1-4 | NA | TRBV4-2 | few | CASSQDLLVVNEKLFF | TGTGCCAGCAGCCAAGATTTGTTAGTGGTCAATGAAAAACTGTTTTTT
TRBJ1-5 | TRBD1 | TRBV7-2 | few | CASSSGTGTYQPQHF | TGTGCCAGCAGCTCCGGGACAGGGACTTATCAGCCCCAGCATTTT
TRBJ1-1 | NA | TRBV7-8 | NA | CASSLGYGTLNTEAFF | TGTGCCAGCAGCTTAGGGTATGGGACACTCAACACTGAAGCTTTCTTT
TRBJ1-1 | NA | TRBV7-2 | few | CASSLAFGGTEAFF | TGTGCCAGCAGCTTAGCGTTCGGGGGCACTGAAGCTTTCTTT
TRBJ1-6 | TRBD1 | TRBV19 | few | CASRQGVDSPLHF | TGTGCCAGTAGGCAGGGGGTAGATTCACCCCTCCACTTT
TRBJ2-7 | NA | TRBV12-5 | NA | CASAFSPDRLALAYEQYF | TGTGCTAGTGCCTTTTCCCCGGATAGACTGGCCCTCGCCTACGAGCAGTACTTC
TRBJ2-5 | TRBD1 | TRBV27 | NA | CASSPTGEVRETQYF | TGTGCCAGCAGCCCTACAGGGGAAGTCCGGGAGACCCAGTACTTC
TRBJ1-1 | NA | TRBV30 | NA | CAFNRAHTEAFF | TGTGCCTTTAACAGGGCTCACACTGAAGCTTTCTTT
TRBJ2-7 | TRBD2 | TRBV6-6 | NA | CASSKAGATREQYF | TGTGCCAGCAGTAAAGCGGGAGCGACCCGCGAGCAGTACTTC
TRBJ2-2 | TRBD1 | TRBV2 | NA | CASSTGGRTGELFF | TGTGCCAGCAGTACAGGGGGGAGAACCGGGGAGCTGTTTTTT
TRBJ1-1 | NA | TRBV2 | few | CASRLTGLGTEAFF | TGTGCCAGCAGGCTCACAGGGCTGGGCACTGAAGCTTTCTTT
TRBJ2-1 | TRBD1 | TRBV28 | NA | CASKGTGAYNEQFF | TGTGCCAGCAAAGGGACAGGCGCCTACAATGAGCAGTTCTTC
TRBJ1-1 | TRBD1 | TRBV19 | few | CASKPGTGITTEAFF | TGTGCCAGTAAACCCGGGACAGGGATCACCACTGAAGCTTTCTTT
TRBJ2-7 | TRBD1 | TRBV5-1 | NA | CASSTTGGTYEQYF | TGCGCCAGCAGCACCACAGGGGGGACCTACGAGCAGTACTTC
TRBJ2-3 | TRBD2 | TRBV7-3 | few | CASSPLPGLIPGTDTQYF | TGTGCCAGCAGCCCGTTACCGGGACTAATCCCCGGCACAGATACGCAGTATTTT
TRBJ2-7 | TRBD2 | TRBV7-8 | few | CASSLSPSGRGYEQYF | TGTGCCAGCAGCTTATCACCTAGCGGGAGAGGGTACGAGCAGTACTTC
TRBJ2-7 | NA | TRBV5-1 | few | CASSRGLLHEQYF | TGCGCCAGCAGCCGCGGACTACTGCACGAGCAGTACTTC
TRBJ2-1 | TRBD2 | TRBV9 | NA | CASSVYGLAGSEQFF | TGTGCCAGCAGCGTATATGGGCTAGCGGGTAGTGAGCAGTTCTTC
TRBJ1-1 | NA | TRBV4-2 | few | CASSQGVAGTFEAFF | TGTGCCAGCAGCCAAGGGGTGGCAGGGACTTTTGAAGCTTTCTTT
TRBJ2-1 | NA | TRBV6-5 | NA | CASSTYSGLGEQFF | TGTGCCAGCAGTACTTACAGCGGCCTGGGTGAGCAGTTCTTC
TRBJ1-2 | TRBD1 | TRBV27 | few | CASSPYRQGANYGYTF | TGTGCCAGCAGTCCATACCGGCAGGGGGCTAACTATGGCTACACCTTC
TRBJ2-1 | NA | TRBV29-1 | few | CSVSRETTYNEQFF | TGCAGCGTTTCCCGGGAGACCACCTACAATGAGCAGTTCTTC